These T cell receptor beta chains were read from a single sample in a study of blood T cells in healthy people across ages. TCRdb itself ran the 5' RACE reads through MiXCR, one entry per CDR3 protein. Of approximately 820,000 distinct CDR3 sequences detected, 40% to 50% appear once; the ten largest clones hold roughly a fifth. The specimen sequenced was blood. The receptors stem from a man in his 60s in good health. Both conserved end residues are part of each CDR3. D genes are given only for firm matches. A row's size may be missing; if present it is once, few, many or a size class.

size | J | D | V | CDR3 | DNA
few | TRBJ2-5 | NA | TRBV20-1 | CSARVQETQYF | TGCAGTGCTAGGGTACAAGAGACCCAGTACTTC
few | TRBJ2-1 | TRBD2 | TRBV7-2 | CASSHRLAGGPNEQFF | TGTGCCAGCAGCCACCGACTAGCGGGGGGGCCCAATGAGCAGTTCTTC
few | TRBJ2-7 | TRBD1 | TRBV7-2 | CASSLGLRDRVLEQYF | TGTGCCAGCAGCTTAGGACTCCGGGACAGGGTCCTCGAGCAGTACTTC
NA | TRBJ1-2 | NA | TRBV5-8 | CASTMTASRVKGYGYTF | TGTGCCAGCACTATGACGGCGTCGCGGGTCAAGGGCTATGGCTACACCTTC
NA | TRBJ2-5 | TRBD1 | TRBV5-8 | CASSGDREETQYF | TGTGCCAGCAGCGGGGACAGGGAAGAGACCCAGTACTTC
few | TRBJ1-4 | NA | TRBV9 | CASSPPNEKLFF | TGTGCCAGCAGCCCCCCCAATGAAAAACTGTTTTTT
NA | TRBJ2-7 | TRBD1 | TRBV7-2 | CASSSPPGGQLTYEQYF | TGTGCCAGCAGCTCGCCCCCAGGGGGACAACTTACCTACGAGCAGTACTTC
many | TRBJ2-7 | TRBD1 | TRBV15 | CATRPGTGRGEQYF | TGTGCCACCCGCCCAGGGACAGGACGGGGCGAGCAGTACTTC
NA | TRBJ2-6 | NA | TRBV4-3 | CASSQGNPSGANVLTF | TGCGCCAGCAGCCAAGGGAACCCCTCTGGGGCCAACGTCCTGACTTTC
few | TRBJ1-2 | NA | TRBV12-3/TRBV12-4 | CASSLRLAGYTF | TGTGCCAGCAGTTTGAGGCTAGCTGGCTACACCTTC
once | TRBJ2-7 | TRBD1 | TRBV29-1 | CSAGTVETGEQYF | TGCAGCGCTGGGACAGTGGAGACGGGAGAGCAGTACTTC
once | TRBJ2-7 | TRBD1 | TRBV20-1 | CSAREGRTGAYEQYF | TGCAGTGCTAGAGAGGGTAGGACAGGGGCCTACGAGCAGTACTTC
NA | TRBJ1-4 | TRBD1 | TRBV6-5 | CASSYDRVSEKLFF | TGTGCCAGCAGTTACGACAGGGTTAGTGAAAAACTGTTTTTT
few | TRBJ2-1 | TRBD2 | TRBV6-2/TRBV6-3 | CASSRTSAYNEQFF | TGTGCCAGCAGTCGGACTAGCGCCTACAATGAGCAGTTCTTC
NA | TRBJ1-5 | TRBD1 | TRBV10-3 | CAISEGTGNQPQHF | TGTGCCATCAGTGAGGGGACAGGGAATCAGCCCCAGCATTTT
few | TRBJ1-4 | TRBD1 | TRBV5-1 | CASSSGQGIEKLFF | TGCGCCAGCAGCTCAGGACAGGGCATTGAAAAACTGTTTTTT
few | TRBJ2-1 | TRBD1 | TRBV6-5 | CASSYEGAHEQFF | TGTGCCAGCAGTTACGAGGGGGCACACGAGCAGTTCTTC
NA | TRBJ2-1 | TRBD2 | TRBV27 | CASSQPGLAGGPRYNEQFF | TGTGCCAGCAGTCAACCCGGACTAGCGGGGGGGCCTCGGTACAATGAGCAGTTCTTC
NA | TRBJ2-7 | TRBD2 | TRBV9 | CASSTAGGSSYEQYF | TGTGCCAGCAGCACCGCGGGAGGCAGCTCCTACGAGCAGTACTTC
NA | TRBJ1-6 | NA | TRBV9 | CASSPDPGLSNPPLHF | TGTGCCAGCAGCCCCGACCCAGGGCTTTCTAATCCACCCCTCCACTTT
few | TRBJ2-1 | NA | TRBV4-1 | CASSRGGEGEQFF | TGCGCCAGCAGCCGGGGCGGGGAAGGCGAGCAGTTCTTC
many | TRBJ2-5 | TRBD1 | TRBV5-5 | CASSLGDRVGETQYF | TGTGCCAGCAGCTTGGGTGACAGGGTAGGAGAGACCCAGTACTTC
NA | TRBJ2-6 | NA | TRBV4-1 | CASSQVWAEGSGANVLTF | TGCGCCAGCAGCCAAGTATGGGCGGAGGGCTCTGGGGCCAACGTCCTGACTTTC
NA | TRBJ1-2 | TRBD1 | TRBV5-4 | CASSLVNFGQGANYGYTF | TGTGCCAGCAGCTTGGTAAATTTTGGACAGGGAGCTAACTATGGCTACACCTTC
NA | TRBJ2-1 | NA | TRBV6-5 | CASSYSRGPYNEQFF | TGTGCCAGCAGTTACTCCAGGGGACCATACAATGAGCAGTTCTTC
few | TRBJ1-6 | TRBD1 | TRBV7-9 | CASSTWTGSSDSPLHF | TGTGCCAGCAGCACATGGACAGGGTCGAGTGATTCACCCCTCCACTTT
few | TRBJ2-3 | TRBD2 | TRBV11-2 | CASSLDLAGNTDTQYF | TGTGCCAGCAGCTTAGATCTAGCGGGGAACACAGATACGCAGTATTTT
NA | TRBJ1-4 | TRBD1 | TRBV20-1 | CSARASIGQGLGGEKLFF | TGCAGTGCTAGAGCCTCAATTGGACAGGGCCTCGGGGGGGAAAAACTGTTTTTT
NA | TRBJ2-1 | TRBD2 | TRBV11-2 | CASSSTGTSGGAAWGEQFF | TGTGCCAGCAGCTCAACCGGGACTAGCGGGGGGGCGGCCTGGGGTGAGCAGTTCTTC
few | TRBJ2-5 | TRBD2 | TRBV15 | CATSTLAGTQYF | TGTGCCACCAGCACACTAGCGGGGACCCAGTACTTC
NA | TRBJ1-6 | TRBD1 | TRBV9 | CASSRDRAYGSPLHF | TGTGCCAGCAGCCGGGACAGGGCATATGGTTCGCCCCTCCACTTT
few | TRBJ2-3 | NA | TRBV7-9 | CASRPTRGTDTQYF | TGTGCCAGCAGACCTACACGCGGCACAGATACGCAGTATTTT
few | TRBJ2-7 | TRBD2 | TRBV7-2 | CASSLGLAGIPYEQYF | TGTGCCAGCAGCTTAGGACTAGCGGGGATACCCTACGAGCAGTACTTC
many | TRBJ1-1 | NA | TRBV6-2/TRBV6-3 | CASSVNTEAFF | TGTGCCAGCAGTGTGAACACTGAAGCTTTCTTT
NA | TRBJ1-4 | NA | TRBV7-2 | CASSPPQTGIHEKLFF | TGTGCCAGCAGCCCCCCCCAAACAGGGATTCATGAAAAACTGTTTTTT
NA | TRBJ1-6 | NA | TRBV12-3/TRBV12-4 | CASSGLGQNNSPLHF | TGTGCCAGCAGCGGCCTTGGACAGAATAATTCACCCCTCCACTTT
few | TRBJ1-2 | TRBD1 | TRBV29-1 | CSVEDRDSGYTF | TGCAGCGTTGAGGACAGGGATTCTGGCTACACCTTC
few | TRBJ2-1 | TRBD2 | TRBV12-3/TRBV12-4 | CASSRLAGFGEQFF | TGTGCCAGCAGTCGACTAGCGGGGTTCGGAGAGCAGTTCTTC
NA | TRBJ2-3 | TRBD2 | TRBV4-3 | CASSQKITSGGVSTDTQYF | TGCGCCAGCAGCCAAAAGATAACTAGCGGGGGGGTTAGCACAGATACGCAGTATTTT
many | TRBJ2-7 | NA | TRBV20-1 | CSDNKAYEQYF | TGCAGTGATAATAAGGCCTACGAGCAGTACTTC
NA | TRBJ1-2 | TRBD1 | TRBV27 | CASSSPGQAFYGYTF | TGTGCCAGCAGTTCTCCGGGACAGGCGTTCTATGGCTACACCTTC
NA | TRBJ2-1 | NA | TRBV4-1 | CASSQARVYEQFF | TGCGCCAGCAGCCAAGCCAGGGTGTATGAGCAGTTCTTC
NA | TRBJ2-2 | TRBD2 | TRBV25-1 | CASSEGLAGGMNTGELFF | TGTGCCAGCAGTGAGGGACTAGCGGGGGGCATGAACACCGGGGAGCTGTTTTTT
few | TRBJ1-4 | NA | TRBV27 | CASSLVGGATNEKLFF | TGTGCCAGCAGTCTTGTCGGGGGGGCAACTAACGAAAAACTGTTTTTT
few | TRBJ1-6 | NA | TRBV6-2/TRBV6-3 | CASSRGGNNSPLHF | TGTGCCAGCAGCCGGGGGGGCAATAATTCACCCCTCCACTTT
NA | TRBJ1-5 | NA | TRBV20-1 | CSARLEGGAGNQPQHF | TGCAGTGCTAGACTCGAGGGGGGCGCCGGCAATCAGCCCCAGCATTTT
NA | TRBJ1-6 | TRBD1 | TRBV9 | CASSPRTGGTSPLHF | TGTGCCAGCAGCCCTCGGACAGGAGGAACGTCACCCCTCCACTTT
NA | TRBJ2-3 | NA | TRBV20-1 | CSAPLLTITDTQYF | TGCAGTGCTCCGCTTTTGACTATCACAGATACGCAGTATTTT
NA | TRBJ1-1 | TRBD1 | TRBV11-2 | CASSWGQVLNTEAFF | TGTGCCAGCAGCTGGGGACAGGTACTGAACACTGAAGCTTTCTTT
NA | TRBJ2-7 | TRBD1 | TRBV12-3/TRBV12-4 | CASSLTGLEQYF | TGTGCCAGCAGTTTGACAGGGCTCGAGCAGTACTTC
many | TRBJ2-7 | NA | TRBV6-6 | CASSYDSYEQYF | TGTGCCAGCAGTTACGACAGCTACGAGCAGTACTTC